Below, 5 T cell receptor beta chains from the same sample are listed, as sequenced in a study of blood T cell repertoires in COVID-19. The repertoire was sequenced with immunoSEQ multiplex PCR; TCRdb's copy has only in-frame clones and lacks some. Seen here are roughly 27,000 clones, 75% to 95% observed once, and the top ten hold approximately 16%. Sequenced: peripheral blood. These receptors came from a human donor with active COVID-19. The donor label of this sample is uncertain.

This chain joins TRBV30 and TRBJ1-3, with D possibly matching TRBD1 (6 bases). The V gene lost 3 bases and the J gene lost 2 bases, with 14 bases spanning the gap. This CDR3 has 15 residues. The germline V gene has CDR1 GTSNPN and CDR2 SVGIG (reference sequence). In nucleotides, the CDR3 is TGTGCCTGGAGAGCGAAAGGGGGTCCTGGAAACACCATATATTTT. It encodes CAWRAKGGPGNTIYF.

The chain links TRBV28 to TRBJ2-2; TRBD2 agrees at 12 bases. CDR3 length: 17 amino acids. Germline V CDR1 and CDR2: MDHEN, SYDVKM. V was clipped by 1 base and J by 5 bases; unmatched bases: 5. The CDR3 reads CASSLSGGTSGTGELFF. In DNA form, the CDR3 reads TGTGCCAGCAGTTTATCGGGTGGGACTAGCGGGACCGGGGAGCTGTTTTTT.

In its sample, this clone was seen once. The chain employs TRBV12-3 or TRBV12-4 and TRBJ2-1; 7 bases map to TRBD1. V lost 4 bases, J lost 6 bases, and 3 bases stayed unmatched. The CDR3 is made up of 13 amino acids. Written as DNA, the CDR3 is TGTGCCAGCAGTTCAGGGGGAGTCAATGAGCAGTTCTTC. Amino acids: CASSSGGVNEQFF.

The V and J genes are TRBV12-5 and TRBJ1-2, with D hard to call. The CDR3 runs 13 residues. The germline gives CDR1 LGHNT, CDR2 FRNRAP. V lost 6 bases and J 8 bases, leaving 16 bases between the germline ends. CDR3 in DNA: TGTGCTAGTGGCCACACGAGGAGTAGAGGCTACACCTTC. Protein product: CASGHTRSRGYTF.

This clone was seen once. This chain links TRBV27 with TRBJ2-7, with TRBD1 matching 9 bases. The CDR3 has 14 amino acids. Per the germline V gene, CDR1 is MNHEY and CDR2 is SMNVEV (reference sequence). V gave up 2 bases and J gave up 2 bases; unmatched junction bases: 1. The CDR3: CASSLDRGAYEQYF. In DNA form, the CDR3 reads TGTGCCAGCAGTTTAGACAGGGGGGCCTACGAGCAGTACTTC.